Detailed here is one T cell receptor beta chain. The antigen it recognizes is unknown. The input lacks base qualities; no much larger clone sits a single base away. This sample is part of a study of CD8+ T cells in alopecia areata (dated by TCRdb to 2016 to 2019). Notes on the research overall: The treated patients, all with moderate-to-severe alopecia areata, were enrolled in an open-label pilot trial of oral tofacitinib given at 5 to 10 mg twice daily. Biopsies were taken from tofacitinib-treated patients at baseline and again at 4 and 24 weeks into treatment, and several of those patients also had a later scalp biopsy. In treated patients, disease severity was measured using the SALT score, which gives the percentage of scalp surface area affected. Human TCRbeta sequencing covered scalp tissue and sorted CD4+ and CD8+ peripheral blood T cells from patchy and totalis/universalis alopecia areata patients and healthy controls. TCRbeta CDR3 regions were amplified by immunoSEQ multiplex PCR with 35 Vbeta forward and 13 Jbeta reverse primers. Clonality in the scalp was compared among normal scalp (n=4), patchy alopecia areata scalp (n=8), and alopecia totalis/universalis scalp (n=8). Tofacitinib was given for 6 to 18 months, followed by 6 months of follow-up off drug to assess delayed response and recurrence. RNA was obtained with the PAXgene miRNA kit for fixed scalp, the miRNeasy kit for PBMCs, and the RNeasy kit for mouse skin. In both human patients and the C3H/HeJ mouse model, the study applied high-throughput TCRbeta sequencing to look at T cell clonal expansion in alopecia areata.

This sample's time point label indicates: about four weeks on oral tofacitinib. This sample's treatment or condition label indicates: oral pan-JAK inhibitor, 5-10 mg twice daily. Lesional scalp punch biopsies and peripheral blood were collected from alopecia areata patients. PBMCs were separated by density centrifugation and stained for CD3, CD4 and CD8, after which CD4+ and CD8+ T cells were sorted on a FACSAria. Libraries came from the immunoSEQ multiplex PCR assay. RNA was extracted from all samples and reverse transcribed into cDNA, which served as template for TCR sequencing. SuperScript III was used for first-strand cDNA synthesis, primed with a 2:1 mix of oligo-dT and random hexamers. A synthetic immune receptor repertoire was used to gauge amplification bias, and whatever bias remained was removed computationally. As for the original processing: Raw reads were preprocessed to remove errors, and CDR3 was defined by IMGT conventions from the conserved cysteine to phenylalanine. To get clonality, Shannon entropy was normalized by log2 of the number of productive unique TCRs and the result was subtracted from 1. Whether scalp clones were CD4 or CD8 was inferred by matching scalp TCRbeta sequences against CD4 and CD8 repertoires sorted from blood. The clones in this table, taken by TCRdb from immuneACCESS, are in-frame only. Not every clone is retained; where verified, under half of the shortfall comes from an unresolved V gene, and the cause of the rest is unknown. V, J and clone size are those of that table, while D and trimming were read from the DNA. Within this sample are about 220,000 clones, with more than 45% of them counted one time only. 1.6% of the sample is in the top ten clones.

The junction shows trimming of 1 base on V and 7 bases on J, plus 7 bases between the germline ends. The germline V gene specifies SNHLY as CDR1 and FYNNEI as CDR2. Measured from the cysteine to the phenylalanine, the CDR3 is 12 residues long. CDR3 DNA only is kept here, 36 bases in frame from base 1. Study-level results and caveats: TCR sequences shared between patients were less clear than in mice, possibly partly because of HLA diversity in the patient population. During tofacitinib treatment, many expanded lesional clones stuck around in both scalp and blood, and this persistence may partly explain why relapse happens after treatment is stopped. Tofacitinib significantly lowered scalp clonality and the number of expanded CD8+ clones among the top 100 scalp clones. Scalp TCR repertoire analysis is complicated because resident alphabeta T cells in normal human skin are also sequenced, whereas mouse skin is dominated by gammadelta T cells. Because the treated cohort was small and included a single nonresponder, larger studies are needed to assess links between baseline CD8+ expansion and response. Higher clonality and more expanded CD8+ clones were observed in lesional scalp than in normal scalp, particularly in alopecia totalis/universalis, a finding suggestive of antigenic drive.

This chain joins TRBV2 to TRBJ1-2; TRBD1 could be the D gene, as 5 bases match. The TCR originated in a human donor with alopecia areata. Material: CD4+ T cells sorted from blood, obtained at week 4, from a patient treated with tofacitinib. The base sequence is TGTGCCAGCAGTGAAGGCAGGGCTGGCTACACCTTC. This is translated as CASSEGRAGYTF.